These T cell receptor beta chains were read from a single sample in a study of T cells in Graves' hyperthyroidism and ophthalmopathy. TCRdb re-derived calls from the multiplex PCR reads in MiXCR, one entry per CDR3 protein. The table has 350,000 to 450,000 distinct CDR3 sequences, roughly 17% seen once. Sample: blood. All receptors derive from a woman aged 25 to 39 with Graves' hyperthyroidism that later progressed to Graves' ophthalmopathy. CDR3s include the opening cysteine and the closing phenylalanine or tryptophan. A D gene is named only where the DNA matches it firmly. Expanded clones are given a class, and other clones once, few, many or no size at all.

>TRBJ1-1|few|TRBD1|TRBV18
TGTGCCAGCTCACCAATTAGGGACAGGAACACTGAAGCTTTCTTT
CASSPIRDRNTEAFF
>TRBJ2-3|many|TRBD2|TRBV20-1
TGCAGTGCTAGAGCGGGGGGACTAGCGGGAGTCAGAACGCAGTATTTT
CSARAGGLAGVRTQYF
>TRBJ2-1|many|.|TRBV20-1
TGCAGTCCGTCGCCCCCGGGACCGTCCTACAATGAGCAGTTCTTC
CSPSPPGPSYNEQFF
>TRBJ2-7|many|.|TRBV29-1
TGCAGCGTGGGAGGGGTAGAACAGGGTCCTCTCACCTCAAGGCTCTACGAGCAGTACTTC
CSVGGVEQGPLTSRLYEQYF
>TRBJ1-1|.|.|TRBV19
TGTGCCAGTAGTAGCCTCAGGGGGAACACTGAAGCTTTCTTT
CASSSLRGNTEAFF
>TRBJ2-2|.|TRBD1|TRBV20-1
TGCAGTGCTAGAGCCTTACAGGGGGCCACCGGGGAGCTGTTTTTT
CSARALQGATGELFF
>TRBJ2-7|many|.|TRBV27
TGTGCCAGCAGCACACGGGACCGAGCCTACGAGCAGTACTTC
CASSTRDRAYEQYF
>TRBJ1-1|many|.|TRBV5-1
TGCGCCAGCAGCTTGCAGGGCGGTTTGAACACTGAAGCTTTCTTT
CASSLQGGLNTEAFF
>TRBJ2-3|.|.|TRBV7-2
TGTGCCAGCAGCCCGAGTGGACAGTCGGACACGCAGTATTTT
CASSPSGQSDTQYF
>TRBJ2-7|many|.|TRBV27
TGTGCCAGCAGTATAGGAGGGCCCCCCGACGAGCAGTACTTC
CASSIGGPPDEQYF
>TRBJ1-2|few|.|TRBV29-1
TGCAGCGTTGAAGCACCCCCCACGCTCGCCACCGATATCTATGGCTACACCTTC
CSVEAPPTLATDIYGYTF
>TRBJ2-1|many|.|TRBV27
TGTGCCAGCATGGGGGACCCCTACAATGAGCAGTTCTTC
CASMGDPYNEQFF
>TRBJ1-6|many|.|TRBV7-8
TGTGCCAGCAGCCTGCTTTTGGGACCTACGAATTCACCCCTCCACTTT
CASSLLLGPTNSPLHF
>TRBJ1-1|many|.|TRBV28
TGTGCCAGCAGTTTGGTCCTTGCAGGGACGCTCAGGGCTTTCTTT
CASSLVLAGTLRAFF
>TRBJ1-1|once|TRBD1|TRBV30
TGTGCCTGGGACAGGGGGCCGAACACTGAAGCTTTCTTT
CAWDRGPNTEAFF
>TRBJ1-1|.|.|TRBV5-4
TGTGCCAGCAGCCCCTCGTTCAACACTGAAGCTTTCTTT
CASSPSFNTEAFF
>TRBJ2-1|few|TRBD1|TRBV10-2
TGCGCCAGCAGTGAGGGAATTTACAGGGGTGGGTCCTACAATGAGCAGCTCTTC
CASSEGIYRGGSYNEQLF
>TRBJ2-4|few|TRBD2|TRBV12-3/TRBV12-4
TGTGCCAGCAGTCCCGGGACTAGCGGGGGGGTAGCCAAAAACATTCAGTACTTC
CASSPGTSGGVAKNIQYF
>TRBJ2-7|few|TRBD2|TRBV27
TGTGCCAGCAGTCTACAGACGGGGGGTACTGAGCAGTACTTC
CASSLQTGGTEQYF
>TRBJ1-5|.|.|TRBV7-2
TGTGCCAGCAGCTTAGAGACAGGCAATCAGCCCCAGCATTTT
CASSLETGNQPQHF
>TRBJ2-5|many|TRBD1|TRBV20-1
TGCAGTGCTAGATCGGACAGGGGGGAAGAGACCCAGTACTTC
CSARSDRGEETQYF
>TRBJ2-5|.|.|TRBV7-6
TGTGCCAGCAGCTTAGTTGGTCAGGGGGAGGCCCAGTACTTC
CASSLVGQGEAQYF
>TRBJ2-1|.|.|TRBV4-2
TGTGCCAGCAGCCAAGACCCAGGGTATGAGCAGTTCTTC
CASSQDPGYEQFF
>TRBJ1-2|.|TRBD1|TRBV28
TGTGCCAGCAGGAAACAGGGGCGACATTATGGCTACACCTTC
CASRKQGRHYGYTF
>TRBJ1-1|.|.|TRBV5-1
TGCGCCAGCAGCTTGTTAACGCGGCGAGAACCTGAAGCTTTCTTT
CASSLLTRREPEAFF
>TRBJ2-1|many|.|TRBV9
TGTGCCAGCAGCACTCGACCAAACAATGAGCAGTTCTTC
CASSTRPNNEQFF
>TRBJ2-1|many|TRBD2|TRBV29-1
TGCAGCGTTTCCGCGGGACTAGCCTTTCGGAATGAGCAGTTCTTC
CSVSAGLAFRNEQFF
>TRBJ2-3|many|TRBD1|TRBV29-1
TGCAGCGTTGATAAGAAGACAGGGGGCACAGATACGCAGTATTTT
CSVDKKTGGTDTQYF
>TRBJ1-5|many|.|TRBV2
TGTGCCAGCAGTGAATACGGCAGTCCCAATCAGCCCCAGCATTTT
CASSEYGSPNQPQHF
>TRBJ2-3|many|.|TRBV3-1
TGTGCCAGCAGCCAACAAGAGGATACGCAGTATTTT
CASSQQEDTQYF
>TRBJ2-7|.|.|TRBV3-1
TGTGCCAGCAGCGCCTGGGTCTTAACGGAGCAGTACTTC
CASSAWVLTEQYF
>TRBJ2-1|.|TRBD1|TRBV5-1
TGCGCCAGCGCCGGGACAGGGGTAATTTCCTCCTACAATGAGCAGTTCTTC
CASAGTGVISSYNEQFF
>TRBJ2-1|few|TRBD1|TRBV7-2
TGTGCCAGCAGCCCAGACAGGGGATTATACAGTGAGCAGTTCTTC
CASSPDRGLYSEQFF
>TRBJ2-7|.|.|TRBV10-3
TGTGCCATCAGGGACCGACCCTACGAGCAGTACTTC
CAIRDRPYEQYF
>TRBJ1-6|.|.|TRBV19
TGTGCCAGTAGTATCTCGCTCTTTTGGTCACCCCTCCACTTT
CASSISLFWSPLHF
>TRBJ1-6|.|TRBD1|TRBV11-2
TGTGCCAGCAGCTTAGGACTAAACCGGGACAGTGCGTCGGTCCTCCACTTT
CASSLGLNRDSASVLHF
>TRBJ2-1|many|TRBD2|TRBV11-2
TGTGCCAGCAGCTGGAGAACTAGCGGGGCTTACAATGAGCAGTTCTTC
CASSWRTSGAYNEQFF
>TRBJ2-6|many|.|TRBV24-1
TGTGCCACCAGTGATCCCCGGACTGGGGCCAACGTCCTGACTTTC
CATSDPRTGANVLTF
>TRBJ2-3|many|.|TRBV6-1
TGTGCCAGCAGTGTGACAGCTTCCACAGATACGCAGTATTTT
CASSVTASTDTQYF
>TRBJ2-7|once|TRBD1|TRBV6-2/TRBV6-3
TGTGCCAGCAGTGTCGCCGGGACAGGGCCCTACGAGCAGTACTTC
CASSVAGTGPYEQYF
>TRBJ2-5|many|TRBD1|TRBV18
TGTGCCAGCTCACCAAACAGGGGACAAGAGACCCAGTACTTC
CASSPNRGQETQYF
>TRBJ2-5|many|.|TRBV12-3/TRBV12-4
TGTGCCAGCAGTTGGGCTAGCCAAGAGACCCAGTACTTC
CASSWASQETQYF
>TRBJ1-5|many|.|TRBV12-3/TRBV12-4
TGTGCCAGCAGTCCTCAGCCGTATAGCAATCAGCCCCAGCATTTT
CASSPQPYSNQPQHF
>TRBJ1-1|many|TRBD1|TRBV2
TGTGCCAGCAGTCAACTAGACAGGGGACCTGAAGCTTTCTTT
CASSQLDRGPEAFF
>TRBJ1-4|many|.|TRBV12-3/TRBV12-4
TGTGCCAGCAGCCTATTAATGCGAAAACTGTTTTTT
CASSLLMRKLFF
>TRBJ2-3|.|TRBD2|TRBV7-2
TGTGCCAGCAGCTTCTTTCTCCTAGCGGGGCGGGAAGATACGCAGTATTTT
CASSFFLLAGREDTQYF
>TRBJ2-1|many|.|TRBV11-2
TGTGCCAGCAGCTTAGTGAGGGGCAATGAGCAGTTCTTC
CASSLVRGNEQFF
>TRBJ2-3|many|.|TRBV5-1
TGCGCCAGCAGCTTGGATGGGCAGGGCAAGGTCACAGATACGCAGTATTTT
CASSLDGQGKVTDTQYF
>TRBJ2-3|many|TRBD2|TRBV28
TGTGCCAGCAGTTTAATAGCGGGAGACATCACAGATACGCAGTATTTT
CASSLIAGDITDTQYF
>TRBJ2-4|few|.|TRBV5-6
TGTGCCAGCAGCCCAGCCCGGTCAAGGACAAGGCTGGCCAAAAACATTCAGTACTTC
CASSPARSRTRLAKNIQYF